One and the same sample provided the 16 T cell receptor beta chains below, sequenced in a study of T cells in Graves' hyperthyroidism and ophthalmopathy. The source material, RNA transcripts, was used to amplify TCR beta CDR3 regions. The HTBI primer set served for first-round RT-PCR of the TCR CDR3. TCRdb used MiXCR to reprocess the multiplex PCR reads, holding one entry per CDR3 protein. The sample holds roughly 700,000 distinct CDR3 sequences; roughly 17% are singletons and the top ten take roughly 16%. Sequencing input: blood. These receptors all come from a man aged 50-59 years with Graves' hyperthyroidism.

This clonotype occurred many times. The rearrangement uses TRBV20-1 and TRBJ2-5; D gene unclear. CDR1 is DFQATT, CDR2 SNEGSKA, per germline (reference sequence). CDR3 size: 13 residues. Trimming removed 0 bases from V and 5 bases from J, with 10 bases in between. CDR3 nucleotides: TGCAGTGCTAGAGATACCCGGGCTGAGACCCAGTACTTC. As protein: CSARDTRAETQYF.

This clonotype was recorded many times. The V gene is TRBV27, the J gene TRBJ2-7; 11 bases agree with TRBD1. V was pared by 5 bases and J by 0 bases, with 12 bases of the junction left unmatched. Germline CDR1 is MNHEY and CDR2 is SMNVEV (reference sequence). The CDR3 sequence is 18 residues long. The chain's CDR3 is CASSASLGTGGYSYEQYF. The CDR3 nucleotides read TGTGCCAGCAGTGCAAGCCTTGGGACAGGGGGGTACTCCTACGAGCAGTACTTC.

CDR3 amino acids: CASSLDRVRLNYEQYF. The DNA of the CDR3 is TGTGCCAGCAGCTTGGATCGGGTCAGGTTGAACTACGAGCAGTACTTC. The genes are TRBV5-6 and TRBJ2-7; D is uncertain. V was shortened by 0 bases and J by 3 bases, with 16 bases between the two germline ends. Germline V gene data show CDR1 as SGHDT and CDR2 as YYEEEE. The CDR3 totals 16 residues.

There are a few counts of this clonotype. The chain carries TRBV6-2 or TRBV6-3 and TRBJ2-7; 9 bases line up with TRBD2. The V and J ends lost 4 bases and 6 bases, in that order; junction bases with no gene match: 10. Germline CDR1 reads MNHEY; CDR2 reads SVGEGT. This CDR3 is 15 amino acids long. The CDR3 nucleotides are TGTGCCAGCAGTTTCTCCGGGGCTAGCGGGACCGAGCAGTACTTC. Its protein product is CASSFSGASGTEQYF.

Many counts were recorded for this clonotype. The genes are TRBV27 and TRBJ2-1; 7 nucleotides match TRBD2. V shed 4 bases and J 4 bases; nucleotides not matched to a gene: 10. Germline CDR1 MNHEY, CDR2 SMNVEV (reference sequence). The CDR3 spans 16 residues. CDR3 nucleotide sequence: TGTGCCAGCAGTTCCGCCTGGGCTAGCGGTTACAATGAGCAGTTCTTC. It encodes CASSSAWASGYNEQFF.

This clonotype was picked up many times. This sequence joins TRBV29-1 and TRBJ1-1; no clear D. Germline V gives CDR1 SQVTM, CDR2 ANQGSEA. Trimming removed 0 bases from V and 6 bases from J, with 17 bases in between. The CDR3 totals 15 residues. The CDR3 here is CSVEDSRTAQPEAFF. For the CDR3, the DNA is TGCAGCGTTGAAGACTCCCGGACTGCGCAACCTGAAGCTTTCTTT.

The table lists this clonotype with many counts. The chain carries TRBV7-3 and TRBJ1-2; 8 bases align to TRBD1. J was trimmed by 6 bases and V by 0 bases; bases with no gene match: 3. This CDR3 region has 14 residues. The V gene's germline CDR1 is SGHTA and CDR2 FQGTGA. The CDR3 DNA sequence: TGTGCCAGCAGCTTAACGCCAGGGGGCGATGGCTACACCTTC. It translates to CASSLTPGGDGYTF.

The CDR3 sequence: CASSNQAANYGYTF. DNA for the CDR3: TGTGCCAGTAGTAACCAGGCAGCTAACTATGGCTACACCTTC. V is TRBV19 and J is TRBJ1-2, with no clear D. V lost 4 bases to trimming and J lost 0 bases, with 9 bases between them. Germline loops: CDR1 LNHDA, CDR2 SQIVND (reference sequence). The CDR3 loop spans 14 amino acids.

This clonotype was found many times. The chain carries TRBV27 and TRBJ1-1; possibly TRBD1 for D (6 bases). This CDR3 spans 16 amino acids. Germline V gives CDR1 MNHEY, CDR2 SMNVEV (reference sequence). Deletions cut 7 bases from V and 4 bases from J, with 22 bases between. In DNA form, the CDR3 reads TGTGCCAGCACCCTGGGGGGAACAGGGCAGGCCACTGAAGCTTTCTTT. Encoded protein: CASTLGGTGQATEAFF.

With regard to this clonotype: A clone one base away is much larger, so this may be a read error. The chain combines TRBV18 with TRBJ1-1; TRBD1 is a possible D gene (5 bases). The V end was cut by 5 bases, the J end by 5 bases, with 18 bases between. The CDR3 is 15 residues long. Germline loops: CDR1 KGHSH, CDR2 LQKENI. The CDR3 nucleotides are TGTGCCAGCTCATCCAATCCCCGGGACGGGACTGAAGCTTTCTTT. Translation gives CASSSNPRDGTEAFF.

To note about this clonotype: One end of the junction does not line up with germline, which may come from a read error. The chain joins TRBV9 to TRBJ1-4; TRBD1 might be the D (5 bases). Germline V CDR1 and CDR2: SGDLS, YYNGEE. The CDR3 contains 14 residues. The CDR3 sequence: CASSLVRGGEKLFF. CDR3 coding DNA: TGCGCCAGCAGCCTCGTTCGGGGCGGTGAAAAACTGTTTTTT.

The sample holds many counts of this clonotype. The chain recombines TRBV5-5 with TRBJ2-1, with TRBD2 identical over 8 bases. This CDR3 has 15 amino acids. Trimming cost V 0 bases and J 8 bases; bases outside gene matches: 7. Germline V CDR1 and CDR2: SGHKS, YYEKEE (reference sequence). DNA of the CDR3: TGTGCCAGCAGCTTGGGGGGACTAGAGGAAGATGAGCAGTTCTTC. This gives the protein CASSLGGLEEDEQFF.

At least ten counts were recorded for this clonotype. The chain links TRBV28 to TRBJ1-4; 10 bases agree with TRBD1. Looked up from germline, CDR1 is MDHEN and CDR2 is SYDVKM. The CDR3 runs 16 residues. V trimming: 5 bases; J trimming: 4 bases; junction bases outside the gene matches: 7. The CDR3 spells CASSTGQGVINEKLFF. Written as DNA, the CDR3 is TGTGCCAGCAGTACCGGACAGGGGGTTATTAATGAAAAACTGTTTTTT.

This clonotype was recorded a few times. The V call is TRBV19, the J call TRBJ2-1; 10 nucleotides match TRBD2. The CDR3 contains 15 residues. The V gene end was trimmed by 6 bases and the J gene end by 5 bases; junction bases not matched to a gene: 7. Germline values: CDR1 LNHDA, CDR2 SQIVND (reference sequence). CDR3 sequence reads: CASRGASGGNNEQFF. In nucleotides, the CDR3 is TGTGCCAGTAGGGGGGCTAGCGGGGGTAACAATGAGCAGTTCTTC.

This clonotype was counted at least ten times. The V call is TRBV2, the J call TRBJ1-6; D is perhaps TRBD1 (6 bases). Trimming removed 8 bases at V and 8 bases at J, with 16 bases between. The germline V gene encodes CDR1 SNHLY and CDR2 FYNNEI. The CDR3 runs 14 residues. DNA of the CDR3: TGTGCCAGCTTATACCCTAAGGGGGATTCACCCCTCCACTTT. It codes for CASLYPKGDSPLHF.

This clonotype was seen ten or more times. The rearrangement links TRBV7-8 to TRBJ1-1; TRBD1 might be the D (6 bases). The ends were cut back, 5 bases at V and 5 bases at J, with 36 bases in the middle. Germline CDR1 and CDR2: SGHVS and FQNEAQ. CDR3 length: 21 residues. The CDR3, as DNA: TGTGCCAGCAGCCGGGGCGTGCCAGCAGCCTCCAGGGGAGGGGATGGAACTGAAGCTTTCTTT. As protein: CASSRGVPAASRGGDGTEAFF.